The 15 T cell receptor beta chains presented below share a single source sample, sequenced in a study of T cells of healthy individuals. TCRdb re-analysed the 5' RACE reads in MiXCR, keeping a single row per CDR3 protein. The sample holds more than 85,000 distinct CDR3 sequences, 17% seen once. The receptors come from a human donor in good health.

Details on this clonotype: A read error is possible here, since a much larger clone lies one base away. The chain recombines TRBV4-3 with TRBJ2-1; D may match TRBD1 or TRBD2 (6 bases each). Germline values: CDR1 LGHNA, CDR2 YSLEER. Trimming pared 0 bases from V and 14 bases from J, leaving 14 bases between. This CDR3 contains 13 residues. The CDR3 sequence is CASSQDWGAGEFF. DNA of the CDR3: TGCGCCAGCAGCCAAGATTGGGGGGCAGGCGAGTTCTTC.

V and J are TRBV27 and TRBJ1-2; unclear D gene. Trimming removed 4 bases at V and 3 bases at J, with 9 bases between. This CDR3 is built from 13 residues. The V gene's germline CDR1 is MNHEY and CDR2 SMNVEV (reference sequence). The CDR3: CASSSTSDYGYTF. DNA for the CDR3: TGTGCCAGCAGTTCTACTTCAGACTATGGCTACACCTTC.

The J gene is TRBJ2-1, the V gene TRBV28; 8 nucleotides match TRBD1. Germline CDR1 reads MDHEN; CDR2 reads SYDVKM. The J segment lost 5 bases and the V segment lost 5 bases, leaving 8 bases of the junction unmatched. The CDR3 is 15 amino acids. The CDR3 here is CASSAYRGIHNEQFF. The DNA of the CDR3 is TGTGCCAGCAGTGCCTACAGGGGGATCCACAATGAGCAGTTCTTC.

This clonotype was counted between two and nine times. The chain recombines TRBV4-1 with TRBJ1-4; D gene ambiguous. This CDR3 has 15 amino acids. CDR1 MGHRA and CDR2 YSYEKL come from the germline V gene. V was clipped by 2 bases and J by 4 bases, with 11 bases between them. The chain's CDR3 is CASSQTGGFNEKLFF. The CDR3, as DNA: TGCGCCAGCAGCCAAACGGGAGGATTTAATGAAAAACTGTTTTTT.

This clonotype turned up a few times. The rearrangement links TRBV10-3 to TRBJ2-2; 10 nucleotides match TRBD1. V dropped 6 bases and J dropped 6; count of bases not matched to a gene: 7. The germline V gene has CDR1 ENHRY and CDR2 SYGVKD. The CDR3 sequence is 15 residues long. CDR3 protein: CAIRPDRGPAGELFF. CDR3 sequence (DNA): TGTGCCATCAGACCTGACAGGGGGCCGGCCGGGGAGCTGTTTTTT.

The V gene is TRBV28, the J gene TRBJ2-7; the D call may be TRBD1 or TRBD2 (7 bases each). CDR1 MDHEN and CDR2 SYDVKM come from the germline V gene. CDR3 size: 12 residues. V lost 7 bases and J 6 bases, leaving 13 bases between the germline ends. The CDR3 bases are TGTGCCAGCACAGGGGGGGGTTGCGAGCAGTACTTC. Protein: CASTGGGCEQYF.

CDR3 sequence: CASSDLGQGKKLFF. The CDR3 DNA reads as TGTGCCAGCAGTGACCTCGGACAGGGTAAAAAACTGTTTTTT. The rearrangement joins TRBV25-1 to TRBJ1-4; 8 bases map to TRBD1. From germline, CDR1 is MGHDK and CDR2 SYGVNS. This CDR3 spans 14 amino acids. The trim removed 3 bases at V and 9 bases at J, leaving 6 bases unmatched.

This clonotype was seen more than once but under ten times. This chain connects TRBV19 to TRBJ1-5; D gene uncertain. Trimming removed 0 bases from V and 5 bases from J, with 2 bases in between. CDR1 and CDR2 (germline): LNHDA, SQIVND (reference sequence). The CDR3 spans 12 residues. CDR3 coding DNA: TGTGCCAGTAGTATAGAGTATCAGCCCCAGCATTTT. Its translation is CASSIEYQPQHF.

This clonotype was found many times. As DNA, the CDR3 is TGTGCCAGCAGCCCAGGACAGGGATACGATATTGACACCGGGGAGCTGTTTTTT. This sequence encodes CASSPGQGYDIDTGELFF. V usage is TRBV11-2 and J usage is TRBJ2-2; 8 bases align to TRBD1. The V and J ends lost 5 bases and 3 bases, in that order; junction bases with no gene match: 14. In germline, CDR1 is SGHAT, CDR2 FQNNGV. The CDR3 sequence is 18 residues long. The whole variable domain, remainder taken from reference TRBV11-2 and TRBJ2-2, is EAGVAQSPRYKIIEKRQSVAFWCNPISGHATLYWYQQILGQGPKLLIQFQNNGVVDDSQLPKDRFSAERLKGVDSTLKIQPAKLEDSAVYLCASSPGQGYDIDTGELFFGEGSRLTVL.

This clonotype was seen a handful of times. The chain is built from TRBV4-2 and TRBJ2-7; TRBD1 or TRBD2 may be the D gene (5 bases each). Between the trimmed V and J ends, which lost 0 bases and 6 bases, there was a span of 9 bases. Looked up from germline, CDR1 is LGHNA and CDR2 is YNFKEQ. This CDR3 is built from 13 residues. The CDR3 protein is CASSQERGSEQYF. Here the CDR3 DNA reads TGTGCCAGCAGCCAAGAGAGGGGCTCCGAGCAGTACTTC.

This sequence joins TRBV3-1 and TRBJ2-1; 12 positions agree with TRBD2. Germline CDR1 reads LGHDT; CDR2 reads YNNKEL (reference sequence). This CDR3 has 15 amino acids. Trimming cost V 0 bases and J 7 bases; bases outside gene matches: 1. Here the CDR3 reads CASSQELAGGNEQFF. CDR3 bases: TGTGCCAGCAGCCAAGAACTAGCGGGAGGAAATGAGCAGTTCTTC.

The chain joins TRBV29-1 to TRBJ1-2; possible D gene TRBD1, 5 bases. This CDR3 contains 13 residues. The V gene's germline CDR1 is SQVTM and CDR2 ANQGSEA. With 0 bases removed from V and 7 bases from J, the gap between germline ends came to 12 bases. CDR3 in DNA: TGCAGCGTTGAAGATCGTCGGGGGGTTGGCTACACCTTC. Encoded protein: CSVEDRRGVGYTF. The full variable domain, rest sourced from reference TRBV29-1 and TRBJ1-2, is SAVISQKPSRDICQRGTSLTIQCQVDSQVTMMFWYRQQPGQSLTLIATANQGSEATYESGFVIDKFPISRPNLTFSTLTVSNMSPEDSSIYLCSVEDRRGVGYTFGSGTRLTVV.

The V gene is TRBV10-3, the J gene TRBJ1-1; the D gene is possibly TRBD1 (5 bases). The CDR3 loop spans 13 amino acids. Deletions cut 6 bases from V and 0 bases from J, with 8 bases between. Germline V gives CDR1 ENHRY, CDR2 SYGVKD. This CDR3 reads CAIRGHLNTEAFF. CDR3 nucleotides: TGTGCCATCAGGGGGCATTTGAACACTGAAGCTTTCTTT.

In this sample, this clonotype turned up many times. The rearrangement uses TRBV29-1 and TRBJ1-2; D gene unclear. V lost 3 bases and J 2 bases, leaving 4 bases between the germline ends. Germline V lookup: CDR1 SQVTM, CDR2 ANQGSEA. The CDR3 totals 11 residues. The CDR3 reads CSVDRNYGYTF. In nucleotides, the CDR3 is TGCAGCGTTGATAGGAACTATGGCTACACCTTC.

This clonotype has just a few counts. V and J are TRBV28 and TRBJ1-5; D gene uncertain. The germline gives CDR1 MDHEN, CDR2 SYDVKM. The CDR3 is 13 residues long. Trimming pared 6 bases from V and 2 bases from J, leaving 8 bases between. The CDR3 is CASRREGNQPQHF. The CDR3 bases are TGTGCCAGCAGACGGGAGGGCAATCAGCCCCAGCATTTT.